Sequencing of this TCR beta chain was carried out in a study of T cells in Graves' hyperthyroidism and ophthalmopathy. Researchers amplified the TCR beta CDR3 regions from RNA transcripts. The HTBI primer set drove a first-round RT-PCR of the TCR CDR3. Using its own MiXCR run on the multiplex PCR reads, TCRdb lists one record per CDR3 protein. Here the sample spans hundreds of thousands of distinct CDR3 sequences, 15% to 18% being singletons. This CDR3 is built from 14 residues. Trimming cost V 7 bases and J 4 bases, with 13 bases left between them. Diagnostic assessment was based on clinical symptoms, serum thyroxine and TRAb, thyroid ultrasound and orbital computed tomography. A remark on this clonotype: Antigen specificity is unknown.

Findings of the study overall: Ophthalmopathy prediction by the model preceded onset by a median roughly 6 months.

The sample taken for sequencing was blood. The V gene is TRBV12-3 or TRBV12-4, the J gene TRBJ2-2; tentatively, D is TRBD1 or TRBD2 (5 bases each). The receptor comes from a woman younger than 35 with Graves' hyperthyroidism. As DNA, the CDR3 is TGTGCCAGCATTGGGACCCGTGGCACCGGGGAGCTGTTTTTT. Protein sequence: CASIGTRGTGELFF.